A selection of T cell receptor beta chains follows, all from one sample in a study of CD8 T cells in Susac syndrome. TCRdb fed the immunoSEQ multiplex PCR reads into MiXCR, producing one record per CDR3 protein. The sample records under 250,000 distinct CDR3 sequences, approximately 94% being singletons. The sample was CD4+ T cells from PBMCs. Receptor source: a human donor with Susac syndrome. The CDR3 runs from the conserved cysteine through the conserved F or W. Each record gives: J gene, clone size, CDR3 length, V gene, D gene, CDR3 DNA, CDR3 protein. D genes are given only for firm matches. Some rows have no size entry. The others give once, few or many, or a class for an expanded clone.

TRBJ1-2,.,15,TRBV6-4,.,TGTGCCAGCAGTGACCCCGGAAGGACAAAGGATGGCTACACCTTC,CASSDPGRTKDGYTF
TRBJ2-7,.,11,TRBV12-3/TRBV12-4,.,TGTGCCAGCAGTACCTACGGGGAGCAGTACTTC,CASSTYGEQYF
TRBJ1-1,.,15,TRBV19,.,TGTGCCAGTAGCCGACCTCGGGCAGGGTACACTGAAGCTTTCTTT,CASSRPRAGYTEAFF
TRBJ1-1,once,15,TRBV5-4,.,TGTGCCAGCAGCTTGGGGCGTGGGGGAGACACTGAAGCTTTCTTT,CASSLGRGGDTEAFF
TRBJ2-2,.,14,TRBV9,TRBD1,TGTGCCAGCGGGGTGACAGGGGACACCGGGGAGCTGTTTTTT,CASGVTGDTGELFF
TRBJ2-1,.,15,TRBV7-2,.,TGTGCCAGCAGCTTAGGGAGGGAGAACTACAATGAGCAGTTCTTC,CASSLGRENYNEQFF
TRBJ2-3,.,12,TRBV29-1,TRBD1,TGCAGCGTTGAATACAGGGGGTCGGAGCAGTTTTTT,CSVEYRGSEQFF
TRBJ1-5,.,15,TRBV3-1,.,TGTGCCAGCAGCCAAGATGGGAGCCGGAGCGAGCCCCAGCATTTT,CASSQDGSRSEPQHF
TRBJ1-5,.,16,TRBV12-3/TRBV12-4,.,TGTGCCAGCAGACCGGGGCATATGGAGTACAATCAGCCCCAGCATTTT,CASRPGHMEYNQPQHF
TRBJ2-7,.,14,TRBV6-5,.,TGTGCCAGCAGTTACTCGAGCCAGGGATACGAGCAGTACTTC,CASSYSSQGYEQYF
TRBJ2-6,.,17,TRBV4-3,.,TGCGCCAGCAGCCAAGATCCGGTCGTCTCTGGGGCCAACGTCCTGACTTTC,CASSQDPVVSGANVLTF
TRBJ1-3,.,14,TRBV20-1,.,TGCAGTGCTAGAGATCCGGCAGGGGGAAACACCATATATTTT,CSARDPAGGNTIYF
TRBJ2-7,.,13,TRBV7-9,.,TGTGCCAGCAGCTCGAGGACAGATTACGAGCAGTACTTC,CASSSRTDYEQYF
TRBJ2-5,.,14,TRBV9,TRBD1,TGTGCCAGCAGCTTCTTCGACAGGGCCGAGACCCAGTACTTC,CASSFFDRAETQYF
TRBJ2-7,.,12,TRBV6-2/TRBV6-3,.,TGTGCCAGCAAGCCACCGTTCTACGAGCAGTACTTC,CASKPPFYEQYF
TRBJ1-1,.,15,TRBV9,.,TGTGCCAGCAGCGTAGATGACAGAGAATACACTGAAGCTTTCTTT,CASSVDDREYTEAFF